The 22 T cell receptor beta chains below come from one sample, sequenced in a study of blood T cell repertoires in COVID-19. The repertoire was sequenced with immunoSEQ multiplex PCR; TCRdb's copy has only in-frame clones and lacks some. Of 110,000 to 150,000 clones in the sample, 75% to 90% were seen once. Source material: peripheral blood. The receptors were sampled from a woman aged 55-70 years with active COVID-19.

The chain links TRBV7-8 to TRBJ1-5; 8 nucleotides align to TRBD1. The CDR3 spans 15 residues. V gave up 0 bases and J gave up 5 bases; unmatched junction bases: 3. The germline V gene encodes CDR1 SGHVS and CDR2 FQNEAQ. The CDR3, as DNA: TGTGCCAGCAGCTTAGCTGGCAGGGGGCATCAGCCCCAGCATTTT. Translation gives CASSLAGRGHQPQHF.

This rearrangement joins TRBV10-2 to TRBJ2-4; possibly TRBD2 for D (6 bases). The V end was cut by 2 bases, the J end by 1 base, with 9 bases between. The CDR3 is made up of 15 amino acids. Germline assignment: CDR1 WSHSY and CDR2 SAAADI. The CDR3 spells CASSETSRAKNIQYF. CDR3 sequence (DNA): TGCGCCAGCAGTGAGACTAGCCGGGCCAAAAACATTCAGTACTTC.

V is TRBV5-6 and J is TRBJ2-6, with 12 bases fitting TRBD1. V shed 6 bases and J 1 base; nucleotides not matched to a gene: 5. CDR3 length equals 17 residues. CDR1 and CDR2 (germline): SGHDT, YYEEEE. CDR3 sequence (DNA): TGTGCCAGCACCCGGGACAGGGGGCTGTCTGGGGCCAACGTCCTGACTTTC. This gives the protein CASTRDRGLSGANVLTF.

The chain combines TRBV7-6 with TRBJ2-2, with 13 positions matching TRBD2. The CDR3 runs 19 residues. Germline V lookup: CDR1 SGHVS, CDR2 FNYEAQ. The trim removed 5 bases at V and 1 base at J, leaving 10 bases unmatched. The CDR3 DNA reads TGTGCCAGCAGCCCCGGACTAGCGGGAGAAGCGGGGAACACCGGGGAGCTGTTTTTT. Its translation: CASSPGLAGEAGNTGELFF.

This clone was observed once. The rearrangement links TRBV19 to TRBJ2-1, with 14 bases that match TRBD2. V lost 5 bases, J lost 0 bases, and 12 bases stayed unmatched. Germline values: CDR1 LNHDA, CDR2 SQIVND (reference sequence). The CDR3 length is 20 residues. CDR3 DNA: TGTGCCAGTAGTGTTTGGGGACTAGCGGGAGTCGGGAGCTCCTACAATGAGCAGTTCTTC. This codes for CASSVWGLAGVGSSYNEQFF.

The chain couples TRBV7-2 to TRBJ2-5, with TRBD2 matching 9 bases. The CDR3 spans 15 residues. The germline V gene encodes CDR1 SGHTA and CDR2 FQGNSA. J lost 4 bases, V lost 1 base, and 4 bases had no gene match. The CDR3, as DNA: TGTGCCAGCAGCTTAGAAAGCGGGAGGCGAGAGACCCAGTACTTC. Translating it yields CASSLESGRRETQYF.

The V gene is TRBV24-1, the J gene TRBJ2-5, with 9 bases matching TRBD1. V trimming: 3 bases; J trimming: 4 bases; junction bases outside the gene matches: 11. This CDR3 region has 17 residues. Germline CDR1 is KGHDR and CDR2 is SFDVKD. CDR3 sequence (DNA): TGTGCCACCAGTGATCCCCTAGACCTGGACAGGGGAGAGACCCAGTACTTC. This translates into CATSDPLDLDRGETQYF.

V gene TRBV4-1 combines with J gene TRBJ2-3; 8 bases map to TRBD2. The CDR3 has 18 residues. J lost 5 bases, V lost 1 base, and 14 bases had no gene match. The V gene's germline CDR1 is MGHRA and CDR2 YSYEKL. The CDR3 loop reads CASSQGHGAGGKQDTQYF. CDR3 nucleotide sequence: TGCGCCAGCAGCCAAGGCCACGGCGCGGGAGGAAAGCAAGATACGCAGTATTTT.

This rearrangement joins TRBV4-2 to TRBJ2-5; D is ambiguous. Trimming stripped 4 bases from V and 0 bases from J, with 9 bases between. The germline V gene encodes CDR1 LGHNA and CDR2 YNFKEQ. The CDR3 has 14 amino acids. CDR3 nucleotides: TGTGCCAGCAGCCCCGAGGAGTACCAAGAGACCCAGTACTTC. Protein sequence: CASSPEEYQETQYF.

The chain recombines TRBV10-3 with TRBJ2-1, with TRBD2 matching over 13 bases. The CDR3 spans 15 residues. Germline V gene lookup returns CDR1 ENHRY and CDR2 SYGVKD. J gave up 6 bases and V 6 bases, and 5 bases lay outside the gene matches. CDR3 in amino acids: CAISPTSGRLNEQFF. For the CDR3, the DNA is TGTGCCATCAGCCCGACTAGCGGGAGGCTCAATGAGCAGTTCTTC.

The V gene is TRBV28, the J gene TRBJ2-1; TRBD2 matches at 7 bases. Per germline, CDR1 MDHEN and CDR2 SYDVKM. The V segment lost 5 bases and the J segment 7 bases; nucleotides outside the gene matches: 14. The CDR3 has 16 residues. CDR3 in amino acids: CASSIPGAGVFNEQFF. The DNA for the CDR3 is TGTGCCAGCAGTATCCCGGGTGCGGGAGTGTTTAATGAGCAGTTCTTC.

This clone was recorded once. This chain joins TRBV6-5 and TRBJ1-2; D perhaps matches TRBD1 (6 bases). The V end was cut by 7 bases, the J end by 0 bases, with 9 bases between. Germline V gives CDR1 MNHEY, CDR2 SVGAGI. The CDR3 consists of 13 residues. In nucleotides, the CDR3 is TGTGCCAGCATCGGGGGGCCTAACTATGGCTACACCTTC. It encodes CASIGGPNYGYTF.

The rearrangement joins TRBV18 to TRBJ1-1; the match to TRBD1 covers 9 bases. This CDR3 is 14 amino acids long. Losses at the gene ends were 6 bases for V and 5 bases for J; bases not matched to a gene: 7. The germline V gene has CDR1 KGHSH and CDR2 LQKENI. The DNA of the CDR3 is TGTGCCAGCTCGCCCGAGGGACAGGGAACTGAAGCTTTCTTT. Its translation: CASSPEGQGTEAFF. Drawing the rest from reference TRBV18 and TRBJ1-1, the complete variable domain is NAGVMQNPRHLVRRRGQEARLRCSPMKGHSHVYWYRQLPEEGLKFMVYLQKENIIDESGMPKERFSAEFPKEGPSILRIQQVVRGDSAAYFCASSPEGQGTEAFFGQGTRLTVV.

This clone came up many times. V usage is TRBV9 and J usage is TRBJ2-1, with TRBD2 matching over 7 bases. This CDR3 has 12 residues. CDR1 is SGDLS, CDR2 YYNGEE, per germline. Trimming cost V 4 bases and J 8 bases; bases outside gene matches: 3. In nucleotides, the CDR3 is TGTGCCAGCAGCCGACTAGCTGATGAGCAGTTCTTC. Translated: CASSRLADEQFF.

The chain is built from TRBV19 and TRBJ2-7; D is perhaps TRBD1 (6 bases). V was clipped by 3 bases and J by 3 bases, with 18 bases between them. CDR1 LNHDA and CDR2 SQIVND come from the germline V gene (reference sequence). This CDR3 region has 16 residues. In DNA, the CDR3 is TGTGCCAGTAGTATCGGGCTGGGGGCGTCCCTCTACGAGCAGTACTTC. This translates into CASSIGLGASLYEQYF.

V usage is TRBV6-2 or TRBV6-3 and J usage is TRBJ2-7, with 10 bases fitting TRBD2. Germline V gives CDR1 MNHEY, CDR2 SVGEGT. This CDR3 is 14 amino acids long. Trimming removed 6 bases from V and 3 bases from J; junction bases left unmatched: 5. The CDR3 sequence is CASSSGLAVYEQYF. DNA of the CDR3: TGTGCCAGCAGCTCAGGACTAGCGGTCTACGAGCAGTACTTC.

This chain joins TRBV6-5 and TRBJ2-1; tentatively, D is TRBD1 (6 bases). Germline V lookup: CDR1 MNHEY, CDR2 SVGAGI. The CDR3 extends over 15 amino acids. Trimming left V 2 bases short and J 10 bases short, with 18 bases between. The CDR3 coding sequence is TGTGCCAGCAGTTACACCCAACAGGGCCACAGGGAGCAGTTCTTC. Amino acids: CASSYTQQGHREQFF.

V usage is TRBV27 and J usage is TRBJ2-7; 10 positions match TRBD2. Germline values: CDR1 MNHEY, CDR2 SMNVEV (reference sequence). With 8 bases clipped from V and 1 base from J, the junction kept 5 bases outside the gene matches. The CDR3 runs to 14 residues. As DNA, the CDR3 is TGTGCCAGCCAAGCGGGAGGGGGGTCCTACGAGCAGTACTTC. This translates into CASQAGGGSYEQYF.

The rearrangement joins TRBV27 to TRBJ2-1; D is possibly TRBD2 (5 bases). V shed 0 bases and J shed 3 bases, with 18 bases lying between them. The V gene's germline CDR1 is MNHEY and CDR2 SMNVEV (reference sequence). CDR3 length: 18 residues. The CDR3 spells CASSLSNWKAVLYNEQFF. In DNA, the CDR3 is TGTGCCAGCAGTTTATCTAACTGGAAAGCGGTACTCTACAATGAGCAGTTCTTC.

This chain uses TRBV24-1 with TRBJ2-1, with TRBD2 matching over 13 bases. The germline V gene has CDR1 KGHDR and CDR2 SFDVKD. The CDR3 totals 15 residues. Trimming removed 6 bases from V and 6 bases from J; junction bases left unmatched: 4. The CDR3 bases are TGTGCCACCAGTAAACTAGCGGGAGGGCGCAATGAGCAGTTCTTC. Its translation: CATSKLAGGRNEQFF.

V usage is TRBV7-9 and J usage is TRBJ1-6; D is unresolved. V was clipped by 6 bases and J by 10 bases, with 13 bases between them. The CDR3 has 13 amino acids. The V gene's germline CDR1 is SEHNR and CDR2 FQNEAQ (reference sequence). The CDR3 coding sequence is TGTGCCAGCAGAGACACGACTAAGTCACCCCTCCACTTT. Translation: CASRDTTKSPLHF.

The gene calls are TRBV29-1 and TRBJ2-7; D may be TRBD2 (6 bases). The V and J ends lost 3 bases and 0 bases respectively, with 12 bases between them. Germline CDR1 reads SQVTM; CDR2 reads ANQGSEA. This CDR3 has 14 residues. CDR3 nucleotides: TGCAGCGTTGATCTCACCGGGAGCTCCTACGAGCAGTACTTC. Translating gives CSVDLTGSSYEQYF.